The entry below gives a single T cell receptor beta chain sequence along with its context. The antigen is undetermined. The CDR3 has 14 residues. V lost 1 base and J 4 bases, leaving 10 bases between the germline ends. Germline assignment: CDR1 SGHNT and CDR2 YENEEA. Oncomine TCR Beta short-read sequencing was applied to DNA from cultured CD4+ T cells. TCRdb independently ran MiXCR on the PCR reads; one entry per CDR3 protein. The table lists about 6,800 distinct CDR3 sequences, about 25% of them singletons. The data are from a study of vaccination and CD4 T cells after COVID-19. Study overall: Once diagnosed, patients had post-COVID samples drawn a median about 100 days later (range 35 to 161).

The treatment here: roughly ten-day PBMC culture with coronavirus spike peptide pools or control peptides (ViraFEST assay). The gene calls are TRBV11-3 and TRBJ2-5; no definite D call. The source is a human donor who had recovered from COVID-19. The sample consisted of CD4+ T cells from blood, cultured in vitro, taken after SARS-CoV-2 vaccination. The CDR3 region has the DNA TGTGCCAGCAGCTTAGCCCCAAAACCAGAGACCCAGTACTTC. This sequence encodes CASSLAPKPETQYF. The complete variable domain, with remaining parts taken from reference TRBV11-3 and TRBJ2-5, reads EAGVVQSPRYKIIEKKQPVAFWCNPISGHNTLYWYLQNLGQGPELLIRYENEEAVDDSQLPKDRFSAERLKGVDSTLKIQPAELGDSAVYLCASSLAPKPETQYFGPGTRLLVL.